This T cell receptor (beta chain) is from a study of esophageal squamous cell carcinoma under preoperative chemotherapy. Study-wide findings and caveats: Abundant clones tended to shrink rather than expand after paclitaxel-nedaplatin.

As concerns this clonotype: Its antigen is unidentified. A read error may account for a junction end that differs from germline.

Time point: before preoperative PTX-NDP chemotherapy. TCRdb processed the PCR reads anew with MiXCR; each CDR3 protein has one entry. The table has around 29,000 distinct CDR3 sequences, less than 55% seen once. The specimen was taken from a patient given preoperative chemotherapy. This TCR came from a human donor with esophageal squamous cell carcinoma. The donor label of this sample is uncertain.

CDR3: CAGSLVGGDPDTQYF. The CDR3 DNA sequence: TGTGCCGGCAGTTTAGTTGGGGGTGACCCAGATACGCAGTATTTC. The rearrangement links TRBV27 to TRBJ2-3; D may match TRBD1 or TRBD2 (5 bases each). The CDR3 runs 15 residues. Per germline, CDR1 MNHEY and CDR2 SMNVEV (reference sequence).